This T cell receptor (beta chain) was documented in a study of blood T cell repertoires in COVID-19. Germline CDR1 is SGHDT and CDR2 is YYEEEE. The V gene lost 2 bases and the J gene lost 2 bases, with 7 bases spanning the gap. This CDR3 spans 13 amino acids. Authors' processing steps: By means of reference gene primer amplification, nucleated cell counts were estimated. Sequencing used immunoSEQ multiplex PCR; TCRdb keeps in-frame clones, though not all of them. V, J and clone size derive from that table, while D and trimming were established from the DNA sequence. The sample shows around 450,000 clones, around nine tenths of them seen only once.

The specimen sequenced was peripheral blood. This chain links TRBV5-6 with TRBJ1-2; D not resolved. This clonotype was obtained from a woman aged 30 to 39 with acute or convalescent COVID-19. CDR3 sequence reads: CASSLNRNYGYTF. The CDR3 nucleotides are TGTGCCAGCAGCTTAAACAGAAACTATGGCTACACCTTC.